The clone carrying this T cell receptor (beta chain) has a single count. This record belongs to a study of cytomegalovirus exposure and HLA in healthy donors. From germline, CDR1 is MNHNS and CDR2 SASEGT. This CDR3 spans 15 amino acids. V gave up 3 bases and J gave up 4 bases; unmatched junction bases: 5. Data came from immunoSEQ multiplex PCR; TCRdb stores just in-frame clones and leaves some out. The data hold 150,000 or so clones, with 80% to 90% observed a single time. Sequenced: PBMCs. The clonotype was recovered from a woman in her 30s in good health and CMV-seropositive. V and J are TRBV6-1 and TRBJ2-7, with TRBD1 matching over 11 bases. CDR3 nucleotides: TGTGCCAGCAGTGACTGGACAGGGGGCATATACGAGCAGTACTTC. Translating gives CASSDWTGGIYEQYF.